This T cell receptor beta chain was sequenced in a study of cytomegalovirus exposure and HLA in healthy donors. Use of 60 Vbeta and 13 Jbeta primers characterized the PCR. Profiling relied on immunoSEQ multiplex PCR, and the TCRdb table lists in-frame clones only, not all of them. The data hold about 140,000 clones, with 65% to 85% observed a single time. The J segment lost 4 bases and the V segment lost 1 base, leaving 5 bases of the junction unmatched. The germline V gene has CDR1 SGHTA and CDR2 FQGTGA. This CDR3 spans 15 amino acids. The specimen sequenced was PBMCs. This chain uses TRBV7-3 with TRBJ2-5; 8 bases are a match to TRBD2. The sequence was collected from a middle-aged man in good health and CMV-seronegative. The CDR3 loop is CASSLRVGGAETQYF. The CDR3 DNA reads TGTGCCAGCAGCTTAAGGGTCGGGGGGGCAGAGACCCAGTACTTC.